This T cell receptor (beta chain) was recorded in a study of T cell repertoires in cytomegalovirus infection. Background on the study: TCR beta signatures that were public indicated CMV infection and matching HLA type.

The study's findings and limits: Cumulative public TCR beta family frequency identified CMV carriers with the relevant HLA.

V lost 0 bases, J lost 8 bases, and 5 bases lay in between. This CDR3 is built from 12 residues. Germline CDR1 reads LNHNV; CDR2 reads YYDKDF (reference sequence). One entry per CDR3 protein, called by TCRdb with MiXCR from the reads. This table holds around 540,000 distinct CDR3 sequences, around 35% found once. In the case of this clonotype: Its target is unknown.

The chain uses TRBV15 and TRBJ1-5; unclear D gene. The clonotype originates from a human donor in good health (CMV status not recorded). Some clones in this sample may be carry-over from other donors' samples. The specimen was cultured PBMCs, collected from culture after CMV antigen stimulation. CDR3 nucleotides: TGTGCCACCAGCAGAGAGCGGAAGCCCCAGCATTTT. Its protein product is CATSRERKPQHF.